Sequencing of this T cell receptor (beta chain) was carried out in a study (dated by TCRdb to about 2016). About this clonotype: The antigen this receptor binds is unknown. No clone much larger than this one lies a single base away; base qualities are absent.

Receptor amplification or capture employed RT-PCR. Sequencing relied on an Illumina MiSeq. TCRdb applied fastp at Q25 and MiXCR to the public reads, then kept only in-frame beta chains. Each record represents a unique CDR3 protein, reported with the most common genes and DNA among its rows. This sample comprises about 680,000 distinct CDR3 sequences, approximately 14% of them detected only once. The ten largest clones capture just over 3.5% of the sample. For this chain, trimming is 0 bases at the V end and 6 bases at the J end, and the number of junction bases without a gene match is 8. From the germline V gene, CDR1 is SGHRS and CDR2 is YFSETQ. Including cysteine and phenylalanine, the CDR3 has 16 amino acids. Only the CDR3 region is kept as DNA, spanning 48 bases read in frame from base 1.

Sequencing was done on a sample of memory CD4+ T cells from blood. This clonotype was sampled from a female donor in good health, serving as a healthy control. The chain is assembled from TRBV5-1 and TRBJ2-2; a stretch of 7 junction bases matches TRBD1. Here the CDR3 is given as CASSLVGDSSPGELFF. The DNA is as follows: TGCGCCAGCAGCTTGGTGGGGGACAGCAGCCCCGGGGAGCTGTTTTTT.